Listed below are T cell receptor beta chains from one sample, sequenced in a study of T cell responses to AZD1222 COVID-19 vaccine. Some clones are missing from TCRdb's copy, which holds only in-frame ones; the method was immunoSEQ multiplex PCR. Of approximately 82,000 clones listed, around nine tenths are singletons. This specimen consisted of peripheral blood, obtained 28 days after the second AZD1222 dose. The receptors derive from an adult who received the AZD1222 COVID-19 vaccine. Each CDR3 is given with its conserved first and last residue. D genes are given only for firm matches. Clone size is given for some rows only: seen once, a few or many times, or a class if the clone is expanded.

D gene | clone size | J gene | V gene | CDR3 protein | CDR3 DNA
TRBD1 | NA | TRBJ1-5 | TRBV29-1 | CSVVGQGSNQPQHF | TGCAGCGTTGTCGGACAGGGCAGCAATCAGCCCCAGCATTTT
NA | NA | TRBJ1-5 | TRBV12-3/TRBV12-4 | CASSLGGIQPQHF | TGTGCCAGCAGTTTAGGGGGGATTCAGCCCCAGCATTTT
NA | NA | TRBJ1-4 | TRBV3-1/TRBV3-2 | CASSQDRRIRELFF | TGTGCCAGCAGCCAAGATCGGAGGATCCGGGAACTGTTTTTT
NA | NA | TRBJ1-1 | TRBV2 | CASSEAKAGLNTEAFF | TGTGCCAGCAGTGAAGCGAAAGCGGGCCTGAACACTGAAGCTTTCTTT
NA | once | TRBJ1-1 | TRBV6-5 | CASSYGWSRGTEAFF | TGTGCCAGCAGTTACGGTTGGTCGAGGGGCACTGAAGCTTTCTTT
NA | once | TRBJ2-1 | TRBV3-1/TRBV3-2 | CASSQYPAGNDNEQFF | TGTGCCAGCAGCCAATACCCCGCAGGGAACGACAATGAGCAGTTCTTC
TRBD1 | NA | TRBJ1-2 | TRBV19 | CASSIADRIRPIEHGYTF | TGTGCCAGTAGTATTGCGGACAGGATTCGTCCTATAGAGCATGGCTACACCTTC
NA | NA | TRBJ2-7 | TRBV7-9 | CASSARGRQGGYEQYF | TGTGCCAGCAGCGCCAGGGGAAGGCAGGGGGGATACGAGCAGTACTTC
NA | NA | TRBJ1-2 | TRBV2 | CASSEGQNYGYTF | TGTGCCAGCAGTGAAGGTCAGAACTATGGCTACACCTTC
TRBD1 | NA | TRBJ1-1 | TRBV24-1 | CATSRGPGQGFRGLSVYTEAFF | TGTGCCACCAGTAGGGGGCCAGGACAGGGCTTTCGTGGCCTGAGTGTGTACACTGAAGCTTTCTTT
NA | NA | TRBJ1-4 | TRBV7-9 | CASSLEGPTVNEKLFF | TGTGCCAGCAGCTTAGAGGGGCCGACAGTCAATGAAAAACTGTTTTTT
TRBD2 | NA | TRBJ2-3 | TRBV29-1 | CSSPLAGGLSDTQYF | TGCAGCTCGCCACTAGCGGGGGGGCTCTCAGATACGCAGTATTTT
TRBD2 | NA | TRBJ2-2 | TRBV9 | CASSVRQDPRGDTGELFF | TGTGCCAGCAGCGTCCGACAGGATCCGCGGGGGGACACCGGGGAGCTGTTTTTT
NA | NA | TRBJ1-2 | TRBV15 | CATSRAGSRTANYGYTF | TGTGCCACCAGCAGAGCCGGATCCCGGACAGCTAACTATGGCTACACCTTC
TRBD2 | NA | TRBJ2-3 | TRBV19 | CASSVPPLRLAGGRVDTQYF | TGTGCCAGTAGTGTGCCGCCTCTGAGACTAGCGGGGGGCCGGGTAGATACGCAGTATTTT
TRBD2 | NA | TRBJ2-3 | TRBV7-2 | CASSYRGVAEDTQYF | TGTGCCAGCAGCTACCGGGGGGTAGCGGAAGATACGCAGTATTTT
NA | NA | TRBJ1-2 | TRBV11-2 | CASTDLLGGYGYTF | TGTGCCAGCACCGACTTACTTGGCGGATATGGCTACACCTTC
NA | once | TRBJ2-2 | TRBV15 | CATSNGLNTGELFF | TGTGCCACCAGCAACGGATTGAACACCGGGGAGCTGTTTTTT
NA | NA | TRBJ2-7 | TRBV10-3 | CAISAQGRSYEQYF | TGTGCCATCAGTGCGCAGGGTAGGTCCTACGAGCAGTACTTC
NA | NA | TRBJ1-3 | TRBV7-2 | CASSFFENTIYF | TGTGCCAGCAGCTTCTTCGAAAACACCATATATTTT
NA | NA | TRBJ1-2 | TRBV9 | CASSPSQNYGYTF | TGTGCCAGCAGCCCATCCCAAAACTATGGCTACACCTTC
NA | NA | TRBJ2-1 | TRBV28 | CASSSLPGSSYNEQFF | TGTGCCAGCAGTTCCCTTCCGGGAAGCTCCTACAATGAGCAGTTCTTC
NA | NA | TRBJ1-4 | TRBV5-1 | CASSLAGFGSRQLFF | TGCGCCAGCAGCTTGGCGGGTTTCGGCTCTAGGCAACTGTTTTTT
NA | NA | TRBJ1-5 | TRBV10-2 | CASSGIGNQPQHF | TGCGCCAGCAGTGGAATTGGCAATCAGCCCCAGCATTTT
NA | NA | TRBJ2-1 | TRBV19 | CATSVVGKGGEQFF | TGTGCCACCTCAGTGGTTGGGAAGGGGGGTGAGCAGTTCTTC
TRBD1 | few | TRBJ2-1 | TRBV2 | CASSYFGDSSYNEQFF | TGTGCCAGCTCCTATTTCGGGGACAGCTCCTACAATGAGCAGTTCTTC
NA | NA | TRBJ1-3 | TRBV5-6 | CASSSGPGISGNTIYF | TGTGCCAGCAGCTCTGGGCCAGGAATCTCTGGAAACACCATATATTTT
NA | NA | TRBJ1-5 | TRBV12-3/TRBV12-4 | CASSPGRMEPQHF | TGTGCCAGCAGTCCAGGGCGAATGGAGCCCCAGCATTTT
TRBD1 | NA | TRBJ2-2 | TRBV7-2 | CASSPGQGHTGELFF | TGTGCCAGCAGCCCGGGACAGGGGCACACCGGGGAGCTGTTTTTT
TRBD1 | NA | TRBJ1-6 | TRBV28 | CASSDWTGGGSPLHF | TGTGCCAGCAGTGACTGGACAGGGGGCGGTTCACCCCTCCACTTT
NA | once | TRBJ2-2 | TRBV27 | CASSSGGASTGELFF | TGTGCCAGCAGTTCCGGGGGCGCATCCACCGGGGAGCTGTTTTTT
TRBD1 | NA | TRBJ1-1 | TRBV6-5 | CASSSGDRVFTEAFF | TGTGCCAGCAGTTCAGGGGACAGGGTATTCACTGAAGCTTTCTTT
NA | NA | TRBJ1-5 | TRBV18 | CASSPYGGNQPQHF | TGTGCCAGCTCACCCTACGGCGGGAATCAGCCCCAGCATTTT
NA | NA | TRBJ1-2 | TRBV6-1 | CASSEGWGPGNYGYTF | TGTGCCAGCAGTGAGGGGTGGGGGCCAGGAAACTATGGCTACACCTTC
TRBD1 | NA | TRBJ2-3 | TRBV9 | CASSGGQGTDTQYF | TGTGCCAGCAGCGGTGGACAGGGCACAGATACGCAGTATTTT
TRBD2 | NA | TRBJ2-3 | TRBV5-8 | CASSLGTSGGPLSTDTQYF | TGTGCCAGCAGCTTGGGGACTAGCGGGGGACCCCTTAGCACAGATACGCAGTATTTT
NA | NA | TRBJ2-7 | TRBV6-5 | CASSKGPLYEQYF | TGTGCCAGCAGTAAGGGACCGCTCTACGAGCAGTACTTC
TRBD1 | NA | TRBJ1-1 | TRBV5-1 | CASSLAGQTNTEAFF | TGCGCCAGCAGCTTGGCGGGACAGACGAACACTGAAGCTTTCTTT
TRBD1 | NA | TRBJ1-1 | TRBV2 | CASRDRVLRNTEAFF | TGTGCCAGCAGGGACAGGGTCCTGAGGAACACTGAAGCTTTCTTT
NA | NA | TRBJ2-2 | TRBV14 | CASSQRQMNTGELFF | TGTGCCAGCAGCCAACGACAGATGAACACCGGGGAGCTGTTTTTT
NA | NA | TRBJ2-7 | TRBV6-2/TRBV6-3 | CASSKTVSYEQYF | TGTGCCAGCAGCAAAACGGTCTCCTACGAGCAGTACTTC
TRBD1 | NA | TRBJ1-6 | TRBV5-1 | CASSFTGDSPLHF | TGCGCCAGCAGCTTTACAGGGGACTCACCCCTCCACTTT
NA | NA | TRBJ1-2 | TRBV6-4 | CASSPGGASNYGYTF | TGTGCCAGCAGCCCCGGAGGGGCCTCTAACTATGGCTACACCTTC
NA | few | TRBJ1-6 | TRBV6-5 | CASRREAGNSPLHF | TGTGCCAGCAGGAGGGAGGCAGGGAATTCACCCCTCCACTTT
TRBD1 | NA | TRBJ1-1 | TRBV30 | CAWSVNRGNTEAFF | TGTGCCTGGAGTGTAAACAGGGGAAACACTGAAGCTTTCTTT
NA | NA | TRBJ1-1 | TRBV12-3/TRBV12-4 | CASSFNVNTEAFF | TGTGCCAGCAGTTTTAATGTGAACACTGAAGCTTTCTTT
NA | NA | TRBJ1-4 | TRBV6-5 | CASSYTFDRVNEKLFF | NA
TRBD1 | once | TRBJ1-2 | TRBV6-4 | CASSGELDRGRRGYTF | TGTGCCAGCAGTGGGGAACTAGACAGGGGGCGAAGGGGCTACACCTTC
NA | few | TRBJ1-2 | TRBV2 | CASSEVPRTNYGYTF | TGTGCCAGCAGTGAAGTCCCCAGAACTAACTATGGCTACACCTTC
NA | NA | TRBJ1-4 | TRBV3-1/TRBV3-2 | CASSQGSSRHVEKLFF | TGTGCCAGCAGCCAAGGGTCCAGCCGACACGTTGAAAAACTGTTTTTT
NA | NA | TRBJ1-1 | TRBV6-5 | CASRLDASNTEAFF | TGTGCCAGCAGATTAGACGCTTCGAACACTGAAGCTTTCTTT
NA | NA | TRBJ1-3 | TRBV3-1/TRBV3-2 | CASSLGAGLLKQRGSGNTIYF | TGTGCCAGCAGCCTTGGAGCCGGGCTCCTTAAACAAAGGGGCTCTGGAAACACCATATATTTT
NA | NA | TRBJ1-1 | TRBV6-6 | CASSYLKGGRATEAFF | TGTGCCAGCAGTTACCTTAAAGGGGGGCGCGCTACTGAAGCTTTCTTT
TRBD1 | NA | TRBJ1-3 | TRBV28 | CASSSPRTGIGNTIYF | TGTGCCAGCAGTTCCCCTCGGACAGGGATCGGAAACACCATATATTTT
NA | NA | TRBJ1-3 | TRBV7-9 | CASSPPRGSGNTIYF | TGTGCCAGCAGCCCTCCCCGGGGCTCTGGAAACACCATATATTTT
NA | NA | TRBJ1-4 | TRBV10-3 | CAISESARAQGILFF | TGTGCCATCAGTGAGTCTGCCAGGGCCCAGGGGATACTGTTTTTT
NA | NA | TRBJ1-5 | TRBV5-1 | CASSLSGSKNQPQHF | TGCGCCAGCAGCTTGAGTGGCAGCAAAAATCAGCCCCAGCATTTT
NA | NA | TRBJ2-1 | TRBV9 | CASSAGGLEQFF | TGTGCCAGCAGCGCGGGGGGCCTTGAGCAGTTCTTC
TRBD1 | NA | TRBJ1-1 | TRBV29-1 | CSADRGTEAFF | TGCAGCGCCGACAGGGGAACTGAAGCTTTCTTT
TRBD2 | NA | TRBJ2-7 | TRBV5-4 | CASSLELTSGVEQYF | TGTGCCAGCAGCTTGGAGTTGACTAGCGGGGTCGAGCAGTACTTC